Each of the 27 T cell receptor beta chains below was sequenced from the same sample in a study of CD8+CD57+ T cells in acquired aplastic anemia. Patients picked for sequencing had shown CD8+CD57+ cell expansion detected by flow cytometry. TCR beta VDJ and CDR3 profiles were obtained from a genomic DNA template. Using its own MiXCR run on the reads, TCRdb lists one record per CDR3 protein. The sample shows approximately 100,000 distinct CDR3 sequences, 55% to 70% of them seen only once. Material for sequencing was sorted CD4+, CD8+, or CD8+CD57+ T cells (not recorded which) from PBMCs. The receptors here all came from a human donor with aplastic anemia.

This clonotype appeared many times. The chain links TRBV9 to TRBJ2-1, with 7 bases fitting TRBD2. Germline CDR1 SGDLS, CDR2 YYNGEE. This CDR3 is 15 amino acids long. The V segment lost 4 bases and the J segment 5 bases; nucleotides outside the gene matches: 9. The CDR3 DNA reads TGTGCCAGCAGCCCACCGGGACTACCCAACAATGAGCAGTTCTTC. Encoded protein: CASSPPGLPNNEQFF. The full variable domain, with the rest looked up from reference TRBV9 and TRBJ2-1, is DSGVTQTPKHLITATGQRVTLRCSPRSGDLSVYWYQQSLDQGLQFLIQYYNGEERAKGNILERFSAQQFPDLHSELNLSSLELGDSALYFCASSPPGLPNNEQFFGPGTRLTVL.

This clonotype was found a few times. The rearrangement uses TRBV5-1 and TRBJ1-6; D uncertain. With 0 bases removed from V and 6 bases from J, the gap between germline ends came to 13 bases. The germline CDR1 and CDR2 sequences are SGHRS and YFSETQ. The CDR3 contains 16 residues. CDR3 protein: CASSLEGGKFNSPLHF. The CDR3 DNA follows: TGCGCCAGCAGCTTGGAGGGAGGGAAGTTTAATTCACCCCTCCACTTT.

The chain recombines TRBV15 with TRBJ2-2; D tentatively fits TRBD1 or TRBD2 (6 bases each). Trimming cost V 0 bases and J 6 bases, with 14 bases left between them. CDR3 length: 16 amino acids. The germline CDR1 and CDR2 sequences are LNHNV and YYDKDF (reference sequence). DNA for the CDR3: TGTGCCACCAGCAGAGATCCGGGTGGGGGGCCCGGGGAGCTGTTTTTT. Translated: CATSRDPGGGPGELFF.

This clonotype was observed a few times. This chain joins TRBV2 and TRBJ2-5, with a possible D match to TRBD2 (6 bases). Trimming stripped 0 bases from V and 4 bases from J, with 12 bases between. The CDR3 runs 15 residues. Per the germline V gene, CDR1 is SNHLY and CDR2 is FYNNEI. CDR3 bases: TGTGCCAGCAGTGAAGCGCCAAGGGGAGGAGAGACCCAGTACTTC. As protein: CASSEAPRGGETQYF.

This clonotype showed up just once. The genes are TRBV2 and TRBJ1-2; D is unresolved. CDR3 length equals 13 residues. Trimming left V 1 base short and J 5 bases short, with 8 bases between. Germline CDR1 is SNHLY and CDR2 is FYNNEI. The CDR3 sequence is CASSEGRDYGYTF. The CDR3 nucleotides are TGTGCCAGCAGTGAAGGCAGAGATTATGGCTACACCTTC.

The chain carries TRBV2 and TRBJ2-7; D may be TRBD1 or TRBD2 (6 bases each). The ends were cut back, 2 bases at V and 3 bases at J, with 20 bases in the middle. This CDR3 is 17 amino acids long. CDR1 is SNHLY and CDR2 is FYNNEI in the germline V gene. CDR3 sequence reads: CASSESPLDRRGYEQYF. The DNA of the CDR3 is TGTGCCAGCAGTGAATCACCCCTCGACAGGCGGGGCTACGAGCAGTACTTC.

The genes are TRBV15 and TRBJ1-5, with 7 nucleotides matching TRBD1. This CDR3 spans 16 amino acids. Looked up from germline, CDR1 is LNHNV and CDR2 is YYDKDF (reference sequence). V was pared by 5 bases and J by 4 bases, with 11 bases of the junction left unmatched. CDR3 in DNA: TGTGCCACCAGCTCAGCGGGACAGTTTTTAAATCAGCCCCAGCATTTT. Its translation: CATSSAGQFLNQPQHF.

V gene TRBV20-1 combines with J gene TRBJ2-2, with TRBD2 identical over 10 bases. Trimming cost V 6 bases and J 5 bases; bases outside gene matches: 9. This CDR3 region has 15 residues. Germline CDR1 and CDR2: DFQATT and SNEGSKA (reference sequence). The CDR3 spells CSAVPSGSGTGELFF. In DNA form, the CDR3 reads TGCAGTGCCGTACCTAGCGGGAGCGGTACCGGGGAGCTGTTTTTT.

V is TRBV11-2 and J is TRBJ1-3; D not certain. The V gene's germline CDR1 is SGHAT and CDR2 FQNNGV. The V end was cut by 5 bases, the J end by 0 bases, with 14 bases between. CDR3 size: 16 residues. CDR3 nucleotide sequence: TGTGCCAGCAGCGCCGACGTACTACGCTCTGGAAACACCATATATTTT. It codes for CASSADVLRSGNTIYF.

This clonotype was seen once. The rearrangement links TRBV11-2 to TRBJ2-1; no reliable D call. The germline V gene has CDR1 SGHAT and CDR2 FQNNGV. The germline V and J ends were trimmed by 0 bases and 7 bases, with 7 bases remaining between them. The CDR3 is 13 amino acids. The CDR3: CASSLDPGNEQFF. CDR3 coding DNA: TGTGCCAGCAGCTTAGACCCCGGGAATGAGCAGTTCTTC.

The table lists this clonotype with a few counts. The chain is built from TRBV11-2 and TRBJ2-1; 11 bases are a match to TRBD2. The germline V gene has CDR1 SGHAT and CDR2 FQNNGV. With 5 bases clipped from V and 5 bases from J, the junction kept 5 bases outside the gene matches. The CDR3 runs 15 residues. The CDR3 spells CASSLGTSGNNEQFF. DNA of the CDR3: TGTGCCAGCAGCCTCGGGACTAGCGGAAACAATGAGCAGTTCTTC.

This clonotype was seen a few times. The V gene is TRBV7-2, the J gene TRBJ2-7; D is uncertain. Per the germline V gene, CDR1 is SGHTA and CDR2 is FQGNSA. V lost 4 bases and J lost 6, with 10 bases in between. CDR3 length equals 12 residues. The CDR3: CASSSPGGEQYF. The CDR3 DNA reads TGTGCCAGCAGCTCCCCAGGTGGCGAGCAGTACTTC.

The chain couples TRBV19 to TRBJ1-5, with D unresolved. The germline V gene has CDR1 LNHDA and CDR2 SQIVND (reference sequence). The CDR3 is 15 amino acids. V gave up 3 bases and J gave up 0 bases, with 9 bases separating them. This chain's CDR3 is CASSISTYSNQPQHF. Here the CDR3 DNA reads TGTGCCAGTAGTATTTCCACTTATAGCAATCAGCCCCAGCATTTT. Full variable domain (missing parts from reference TRBV19 and TRBJ1-5): DGGITQSPKYLFRKEGQNVTLSCEQNLNHDAMYWYRQDPGQGLRLIYYSQIVNDFQKGDIAEGYSVSREKKESFPLTVTSAQKNPTAFYLCASSISTYSNQPQHFGDGTRLSIL.

The CDR3 region is CASSATISGTGGYGYTF. The CDR3 DNA follows: TGTGCCAGCAGTGCAACAATTTCCGGGACAGGCGGCTATGGCTACACCTTC. This chain connects TRBV6-1 to TRBJ1-2; 8 bases line up with TRBD1. The CDR3 is 17 amino acids. Trimming cost V 4 bases and J 4 bases; bases outside gene matches: 14. Germline values: CDR1 MNHNS, CDR2 SASEGT.

V and J are TRBV2 and TRBJ2-7; 9 bases map to TRBD2. The CDR3 extends over 12 amino acids. With V trimmed by 8 bases and J by 4 bases, 3 bases remained unmatched. Germline-derived CDR1 and CDR2 are SNHLY and FYNNEI. CDR3 sequence: CASLAGRYEQYF. The DNA of the CDR3 is TGTGCCAGCCTAGCGGGGCGGTACGAGCAGTACTTC.

This chain links TRBV20-1 with TRBJ2-7; D perhaps matches TRBD1 (6 bases). The ends were cut back, 0 bases at V and 0 bases at J, with 12 bases in the middle. This CDR3 comprises 15 residues. CDR1 is DFQATT and CDR2 is SNEGSKA in the germline V gene (reference sequence). The DNA for the CDR3 is TGCAGTGCTAGAGAGGGGGACACTCGCTCCTACGAGCAGTACTTC. Encoded protein: CSAREGDTRSYEQYF.

The chain employs TRBV20-1 and TRBJ2-7; no clear D gene. The V and J ends lost 4 bases and 5 bases respectively, with 18 bases between them. This CDR3 is 14 amino acids long. Germline V CDR1 and CDR2: DFQATT, SNEGSKA (reference sequence). The CDR3 bases are TGCAGTGCTACGCCCGGGCCCTTGGAAGACGAGCAGTACTTC. Residues: CSATPGPLEDEQYF.

V usage is TRBV2 and J usage is TRBJ1-2; TRBD1 agrees at 7 bases. The V gene end was trimmed by 5 bases and the J gene end by 5 bases; junction bases not matched to a gene: 5. Germline V gene lookup returns CDR1 SNHLY and CDR2 FYNNEI. The CDR3 is 13 residues long. CDR3 bases: TGTGCCAGCAGTCCAGACAGGGTTTATGGCTACACCTTC. The encoded protein is CASSPDRVYGYTF.

The chain links TRBV2 to TRBJ1-6; 7 bases are a match to TRBD1. This CDR3 comprises 15 residues. Per the germline V gene, CDR1 is SNHLY and CDR2 is FYNNEI. V trimming: 2 bases; J trimming: 7 bases; junction bases outside the gene matches: 5. The CDR3: CASSERGQSNSPLHF. The CDR3 coding sequence is TGTGCCAGCAGTGAAAGGGGACAGAGCAATTCACCCCTCCACTTT. The complete variable domain, with remaining parts taken from reference TRBV2 and TRBJ1-6, reads EPEVTQTPSHQVTQMGQEVILRCVPISNHLYFYWYRQILGQKVEFLVSFYNNEISEKSEIFDDQFSVERPDGSNFTLKIRSTKLEDSAMYFCASSERGQSNSPLHFGNGTRLTVT.

This clonotype was seen only a few times. The genes are TRBV25-1 and TRBJ2-1; maybe TRBD1 (6 bases). Between the trimmed V and J ends, which lost 3 bases and 0 bases, there was a span of 6 bases. Looked up from germline, CDR1 is MGHDK and CDR2 is SYGVNS. The CDR3 spans 14 residues. The DNA for the CDR3 is TGTGCCAGCAGTGACAGGGGCTCCTACAATGAGCAGTTCTTC. This codes for CASSDRGSYNEQFF.

The chain couples TRBV20-1 to TRBJ1-5; the D is unclear. The CDR3 has 12 residues. With 3 bases removed from V and 4 bases from J, the gap between germline ends came to 7 bases. Germline V gene data show CDR1 as DFQATT and CDR2 as SNEGSKA (reference sequence). CDR3 region: CSASMWNQPQHF. In DNA, the CDR3 is TGCAGTGCTAGTATGTGGAATCAGCCCCAGCATTTT.

This chain joins TRBV19 and TRBJ1-1; the D is unclear. Trimming stripped 5 bases from V and 3 bases from J, with 10 bases between. Germline CDR1 reads LNHDA; CDR2 reads SQIVND (reference sequence). The CDR3 has 13 residues. CDR3 in DNA: TGTGCCAGTAGTCCCCATAAGTACACTGAAGCTTTCTTT. Its translation is CASSPHKYTEAFF.

This rearrangement joins TRBV20-1 to TRBJ2-3; no clear D. Per the germline V gene, CDR1 is DFQATT and CDR2 is SNEGSKA (reference sequence). This CDR3 comprises 12 residues. Trimming stripped 3 bases from V and 6 bases from J, with 10 bases between. The CDR3: CSARLPTDTQYF. The CDR3 DNA sequence: TGCAGTGCTAGGCTACCTACCGATACGCAGTATTTT.

The chain has TRBV2 and TRBJ2-2; no clear D. The ends were cut back, 7 bases at V and 0 bases at J, with 12 bases in the middle. This CDR3 is 15 amino acids long. Per the germline V gene, CDR1 is SNHLY and CDR2 is FYNNEI. In DNA, the CDR3 is TGTGCCAGCACTCACAGAGAGGCGAACACCGGGGAGCTGTTTTTT. Translated, it gives CASTHREANTGELFF.

Comments on this clonotype: A read error may account for a junction end that differs from germline. The V gene is TRBV4-2, the J gene TRBJ1-3; perhaps TRBD1 as D (5 bases). The CDR3 length is 12 residues. The germline gives CDR1 LGHNA, CDR2 YNFKEQ. The CDR3 sequence is CASSQGEYTRYF. The CDR3 DNA reads as TGTGCCAGCAGCCAGGGGGAGTACACCAGATATTTT.

CDR3: CASRQALFIGSGNTIYF. CDR3 nucleotide sequence: TGTGCCAGCAGACAAGCCCTCTTCATCGGGTCTGGAAACACCATATATTTT. The chain links TRBV2 to TRBJ1-3; D unresolved. V lost 6 bases to trimming and J lost 1 base, with 19 bases between them. Looked up from germline, CDR1 is SNHLY and CDR2 is FYNNEI. This CDR3 contains 17 residues.

Only one count was recorded for this clonotype. This chain uses TRBV19 with TRBJ2-3; 9 bases align to TRBD1. CDR1 is LNHDA, CDR2 SQIVND, per germline (reference sequence). The V and J ends lost 5 bases and 1 base, in that order; junction bases with no gene match: 4. The CDR3 runs 15 residues. CDR3 region: CASSVQGARTDTQYF. In DNA form, the CDR3 reads TGTGCCAGTAGTGTACAGGGGGCCCGCACAGATACGCAGTATTTT.